This record looks at one T cell receptor (beta chain) sequence and its context. MiXCR, applied by TCRdb to the 5' RACE reads, yields one record per CDR3 protein. The sample carries tens of thousands of distinct CDR3 sequences, under 7.5% recorded once. Per germline, CDR1 MGHRA and CDR2 YSYEKL. Deletions cut 2 bases from V and 7 bases from J, with 15 bases between. This CDR3 has 16 amino acids. This specimen belongs to a study of early T cells in non-severe SARS-CoV-2 infection. Sequenced here: whole blood, sampled at baseline. This TCR was recovered from an adult who was a healthcare worker with PCR-confirmed SARS-CoV-2 infection or an uninfected control (not recorded which). The chain couples TRBV4-1 to TRBJ1-6, with D perhaps TRBD1 (5 bases). The DNA for the CDR3 is TGCGCCAGCAGCCAACTAAGGGGCTCGCAAAATTCACCCCTCCACTTT. Residues: CASSQLRGSQNSPLHF.